Listed here is a single T cell receptor beta chain. Its recognized antigen is unknown. The input lacks base qualities; no much larger clone sits a single base away. This record belongs to a study of cytomegalovirus exposure and HLA in healthy donors (dated by TCRdb to 2017 to 2019). At the level of the whole study: According to an earlier analysis of around 600 of the donors, 150 million to 200 million T cells yielded 90 million to 130 million unique TCR beta sequences and 250 to 350 Gb of sequence data. High-throughput TCR immunosequencing, statistical association of individual TCRs with disease status, and machine learning were combined to predict cytomegalovirus infection status. A later analysis re-analyzed previously published TCR beta repertoires from roughly 690 donors and added high-resolution HLA genotyping to study TCR occurrence patterns. Every discovery cohort repertoire had been produced on one sequencing platform. Of the 398 genotyped donors, around 81% fell in the genetic ancestry cluster associated with self-reported Caucasian donors. The study profiled the T cell repertoires of about 640 subjects by immunosequencing and related them to cytomegalovirus serostatus. Both class I and class II loci were covered by HLA typing, at four-digit resolution. Roughly 300 gigabases of sequencing data and tens of millions of unique TCR sequences were included in an early release covering around 650 HLA-typed donors. The study aimed to test whether signatures of past pathogen exposure could be identified by cataloging public T cell receptors. Donor age, sex, ethnicity and CMV serostatus were collected together with the repertoire data. In a later genetic analysis, genome-wide SNP genotypes for about three fifths of the roughly 670 donors were used, and that subset was treated as a discovery cohort. In an earlier analysis of 587 of the donors, high-throughput TCR beta sequencing was used to judge whether each TCR beta V gene segment behaved as functional or pseudogenic. Four or five DR-DQ haplotypes were handled as single units for association and clustering, since linkage in the cohort was strong. Besides the first cohort of hundreds of subjects, a separate validation cohort made up of 120 different subjects was used. Typing coverage differed by locus: A, B, C, DRB1 and DQB1 were typed in roughly 620-640 donors, DQA1 in 500 to 550, DPA1 in roughly 590, and DPB1 in just under 490. In the later analysis, no new phenotypic data were used to find candidate immune exposures; instead, reliance was placed on TCR beta sequences and their occurrence across donors. Among 350 to 400 genotyped donors of the cohort, an average of 235,054 unique TCR beta nucleotide sequences were sequenced per donor, around 18% of them non-productive. What the work shows at the level of the full study, not this receptor alone: According to the authors, the approach could potentially be generalized to other disease states and immunological phenotypes. An earlier analysis of approximately 570 of the donors showed that most TCR beta V segments appeared in productive rearrangements either about 87% or about 30% of the time, which broadly matched IMGT annotations. Assigning TCR associations to individual alleles was difficult when HLA alleles, especially DR and DQ, strongly co-occurred. Because counts were too low, approximately 18 rarely observed V segments, including chromosome 9 orphons, were excluded from the earlier analysis of a few hundred of the donors. In a later analysis, some 17,000 TCR beta sequences were associated with specific HLA alleles at a false discovery rate of 0.05. An association between a missense DCLRE1C variant and V-gene and J-gene trimming of TCR beta chains was found in a later genetic analysis and replicated in an independent cohort. The only immune exposure information available for the cohort was CMV serostatus. Most CMV-associated TCR beta chains appeared to be HLA-restricted in a later analysis, and the HLA associations seemed to be driven largely by CMV exposure. Correlated functional status among segregating V segments might reflect linkage disequilibrium, but an unknown experimental factor could not be ruled out. The classifier was reported to diagnose cytomegalovirus status with high specificity and sensitivity in both the original cohort and the validation cohort. The cohort was sequenced for TCR beta chains only, and without alpha or paired-chain data the features that could be detected were limited. The presence/absence analyses assumed that sequencing depth was roughly uniform across donors, and that assumption may not be true. In a later analysis, several top co-occurrence clusters were reported to appear linked to parvovirus B19, influenza, CMV and Epstein-Barr virus. A group of highly shared sequence variants was considered likely to be a technical artifact of the sequencing pipeline. In a later analysis, HLA-associated TCR beta chains were found to be more clonally expanded and to have lower generation probabilities than equally common non-associated chains. Compared with the roughly 600-donor mean, donors in an Asian-associated ancestry cluster had fewer N-insertions in productive TCRs, according to a later genetic analysis. A few of the identified cytomegalovirus-associated TCR beta chains were confirmed in vitro to be specific for cytomegalovirus antigens. The 87-base-pair reads could not distinguish some IMGT-functional V segments, including TRBV6-2 and TRBV6-3, so those segments were excluded. In a later analysis, the rate of TCR association differed among HLA loci, with DRB1 alleles having the most associated TCRs and HLA-C alleles having the fewest. A further reported finding was that TCR beta sequences accurately predicted the HLA-A and HLA-B alleles for most subjects in the first cohort. Because HLA typing was unavailable for some donors at each locus, only the typed subset was used in association tests. Across donors, most TCR sequences were observed very rarely, whereas some public TCRs were present in many individuals. In the study, 150 to 200 TCR beta chains were listed as associated with cytomegalovirus.

Library preparation employed the immunoSEQ multiplex PCR assay. For the multiplex PCR, a mixture combining 60 forward primers for TCR Vbeta segments and 13 reverse primers for TCR Jbeta segments was used. The CDR3 region of rearranged TCR beta genes was amplified from genomic DNA with a multiplex PCR assay. The amplified TCR beta libraries were sequenced on the Illumina HiSeq System as 87-base-pair reads. Per the original workflow: A later analysis counted about 80 million unique TCR beta chains across the 670 or so repertoires, and around 9.9 million of these chains were shared by at least two donors. Raw reads were error-corrected and collapsed into unique sequences with a nearest-neighbor algorithm that merged closely related sequences to remove PCR and sequencing errors. V, D and J gene segments were assigned by aligning CDR3 sequences to IMGT reference sequences. For a sequence to be retained, a match of at least six nucleotides was required to both a V gene segment and a J gene segment. A rearrangement counted as productive if the CDR3 had no stop codons and remained in frame with V and J, and every other rearrangement counted as non-productive. Following IMGT convention, CDR3 was defined as the stretch from the second conserved V-encoded cysteine to the conserved J-encoded phenylalanine. In an earlier analysis of 500 to 650 of the donors, sequences lacking an unambiguous match to a single V gene segment were excluded. An earlier analysis of some 610 of the donors called V segments functional above 56.7% productive rearrangements and segregating when the between-donor standard deviation exceeded 5%. A statistical classification framework was developed to diagnose cytomegalovirus status using the catalog of TCR beta chain sequences. In a later analysis, V and J genes were assigned by comparing TCR nucleotide sequences against IMGT/GENE-DB human TR gene sequences. Using the TCRdist pipeline, a later analysis assigned CDR3 sequences along with most-parsimonious VDJ recombination scenarios. In a later analysis, each TCR beta chain was defined by its CDR3 amino acid sequence together with its V-gene family, and reads without a unique V-gene family were excluded. In a later analysis, fewer than 600 highly shared, low-generation-probability nucleotide sequences were removed to address suspected cross-contamination and a sequencing artifact. In a later analysis, a clonal expansion index for each public chain was calculated from normalized within-repertoire ranks of inferred template counts. In a later analysis, generation probabilities were computed using a VDJ recombination model fitted to out-of-frame rearrangements, and the results were checked against IGoR. In a later analysis, hypergeometric tests were used to score TCR-TCR, TCR-HLA and TCR-CMV co-occurrence, with a repertoire-size bias correction applied to TCR pairs. To estimate false discovery rates, a later analysis permuted the HLA or CMV assignments 20 times. In a later analysis, co-occurring TCRs were grouped with DBSCAN, and TCRdist sequence similarity was added when clustering was performed within HLA-allele-positive subsets. Repertoires with fewer than 30,000 or more than 120,000 public chains were left out of co-occurrence clustering, as were five repertoires with anomalous nucleotide sharing. Drawn from immuneACCESS, this table holds only the in-frame rearrangements with V and J called that TCRdb kept. Clones are partly lost; checked studies trace under half to an unresolved V gene and leave the rest unexplained. That table is the source of V, J and clone size, and D and trimming were worked out from the DNA. The sample has some 120,000 clones on record, roughly 83% of them singletons. Clones ranked in the top ten supply roughly 2% of the sample.

From its cysteine to its phenylalanine, the CDR3 spans 15 amino acids. Only the CDR3 DNA is retained, 45 bases long and in frame from the first base. Reading the germline V gene gives CDR1 LGHNA and CDR2 YNFKEQ. Trimming costs V 1 base and J 4 bases, and their ends lie 11 bases apart. The cohort was made up of about 610 healthy bone marrow donors. Cohort members were all nominally healthy when sampled, although unrecorded immune exposures were likely present. The donor was CMV seronegative and belonged to the group of around 400 seronegative cohort members. A peripheral blood sample was collected from each donor, and TCR beta sequencing was performed on peripheral blood mononuclear cells. The Qiagen DNeasy Blood Extraction Kit was used to extract genomic DNA from the blood cell samples.

The chain joins TRBV4-2 to TRBJ1-3; perhaps TRBD1 is the D gene, with 6 bases matching. The source of this sequence is a man younger than 35 in good health and CMV-seronegative. Sequencing input: PBMCs. The nucleotide sequence is TGTGCCAGCAGCCAAGGGGGGGGGCAAGGAAACACCATATATTTT. Translated, this gives CASSQGGGQGNTIYF.